The following is a T cell receptor beta chain sequence with its context. Its target is unknown. These data originate in a study of cytomegalovirus exposure and HLA in healthy donors. V shed 5 bases and J shed 7 bases, with 15 bases lying between them. CDR3 length: 13 residues. Germline loops: CDR1 GTSNPN, CDR2 SVGIG (reference sequence). Study-level points and caveats: Sequencing probably produced one cluster of sequence variants that were highly shared.

This PCR relied on a set of 60 Vbeta primers and 13 Jbeta primers. Produced via immunoSEQ multiplex PCR; TCRdb's table is partial and in-frame only. The sample records 200,000 to 300,000 clones, 82% being singletons. What was sequenced was PBMCs. V usage is TRBV30 and J usage is TRBJ1-5; D is perhaps TRBD1 (5 bases). This TCR came from a woman between 40 and 50 years old in good health and CMV-seropositive. The CDR3 region is CAWGGVPGQPQHF. The CDR3, as DNA: TGTGCCTGGGGAGGGGTCCCGGGGCAGCCCCAGCATTTT.